This TCR beta chain derives from a study of blood T cell repertoires in COVID-19. About this clone itself: At one of its ends the junction is not consistent with the germline gene, which may arise from a read error.

The V gene's germline CDR1 is SSHAT and CDR2 FNYEAQ (reference sequence). The CDR3 consists of 15 residues. The table came from immunoSEQ multiplex PCR; TCRdb's copy has only in-frame clones and leaves some out. The sample lists roughly 170,000 clones; over 75% were seen once. This chain joins TRBV7-7 and TRBJ2-1, with 8 nucleotides matching TRBD1. Input material: peripheral blood. The origin of this receptor is a man in his 60s who had recovered from COVID-19. In DNA form, the CDR3 reads TGTGCTAGCAGCTTAGACAGGGGAAGTCAGGATGAGCAGTTCTTC. It codes for CASSLDRGSQDEQFF.